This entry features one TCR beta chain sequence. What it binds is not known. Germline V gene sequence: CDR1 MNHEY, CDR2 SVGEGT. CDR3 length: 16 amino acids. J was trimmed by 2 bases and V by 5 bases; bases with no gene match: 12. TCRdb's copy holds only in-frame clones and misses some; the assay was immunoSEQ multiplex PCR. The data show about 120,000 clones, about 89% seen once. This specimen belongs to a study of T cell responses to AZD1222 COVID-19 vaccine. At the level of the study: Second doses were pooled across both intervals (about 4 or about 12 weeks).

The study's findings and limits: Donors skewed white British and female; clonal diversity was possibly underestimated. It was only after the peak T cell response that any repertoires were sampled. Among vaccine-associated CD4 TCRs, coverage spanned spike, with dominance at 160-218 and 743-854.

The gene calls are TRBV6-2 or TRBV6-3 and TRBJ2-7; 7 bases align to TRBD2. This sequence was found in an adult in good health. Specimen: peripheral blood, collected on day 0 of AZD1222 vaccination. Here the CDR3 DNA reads TGTGCCAGCAGTCGCCTTTGGACTAGTAGACCCTACGAGCAGTACTTC. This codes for CASSRLWTSRPYEQYF.